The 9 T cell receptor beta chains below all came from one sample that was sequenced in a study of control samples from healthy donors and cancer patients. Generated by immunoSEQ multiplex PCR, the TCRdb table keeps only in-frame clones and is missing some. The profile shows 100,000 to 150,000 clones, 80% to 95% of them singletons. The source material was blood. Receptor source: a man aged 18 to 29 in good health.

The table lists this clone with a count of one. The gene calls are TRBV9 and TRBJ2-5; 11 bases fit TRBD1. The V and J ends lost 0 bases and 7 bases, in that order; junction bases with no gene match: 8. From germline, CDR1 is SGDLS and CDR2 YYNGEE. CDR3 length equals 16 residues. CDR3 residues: CASSVAGLGTGGTQYF. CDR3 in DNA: TGTGCCAGCAGCGTAGCGGGACTCGGGACAGGGGGGACCCAGTACTTC.

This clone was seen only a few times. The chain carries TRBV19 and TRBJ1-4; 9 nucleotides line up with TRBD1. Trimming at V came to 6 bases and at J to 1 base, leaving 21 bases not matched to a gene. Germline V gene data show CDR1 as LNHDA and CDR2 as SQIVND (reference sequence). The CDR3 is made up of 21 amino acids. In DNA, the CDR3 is TGTGCCAGTAGACCCAATACCGGGACAGGGAACTACCACTTAACTAATGAAAAACTGTTTTTT. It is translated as CASRPNTGTGNYHLTNEKLFF.

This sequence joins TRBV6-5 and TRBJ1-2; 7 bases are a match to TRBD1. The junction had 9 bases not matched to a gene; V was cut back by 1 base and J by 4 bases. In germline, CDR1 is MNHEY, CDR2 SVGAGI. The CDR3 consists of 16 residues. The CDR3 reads CASSYFQGVPGYGYTF. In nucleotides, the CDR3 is TGTGCCAGCAGTTACTTCCAGGGGGTTCCTGGCTATGGCTACACCTTC.

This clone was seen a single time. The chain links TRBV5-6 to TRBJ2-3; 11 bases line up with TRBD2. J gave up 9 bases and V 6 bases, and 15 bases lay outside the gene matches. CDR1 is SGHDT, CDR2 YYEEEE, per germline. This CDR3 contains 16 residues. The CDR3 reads CASTRTLAGGPATQYF. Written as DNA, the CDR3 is TGTGCCAGCACCCGGACCCTAGCGGGGGGCCCAGCCACGCAGTATTTT.

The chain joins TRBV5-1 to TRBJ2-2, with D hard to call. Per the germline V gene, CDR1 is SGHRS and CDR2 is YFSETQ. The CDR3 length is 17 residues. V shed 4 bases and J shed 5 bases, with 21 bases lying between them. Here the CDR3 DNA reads TGCGCCAGCAGCCCCACGGCGGCCGTGGCGAGGACCGGGGAGCTGTTTTTT. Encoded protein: CASSPTAAVARTGELFF.

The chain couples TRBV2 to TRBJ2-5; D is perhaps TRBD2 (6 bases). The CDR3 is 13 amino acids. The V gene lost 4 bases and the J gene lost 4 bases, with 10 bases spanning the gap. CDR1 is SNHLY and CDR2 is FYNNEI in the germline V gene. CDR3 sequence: CASSVAGRETQYF. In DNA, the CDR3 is TGTGCCAGCAGTGTGGCGGGAAGAGAGACCCAGTACTTC.

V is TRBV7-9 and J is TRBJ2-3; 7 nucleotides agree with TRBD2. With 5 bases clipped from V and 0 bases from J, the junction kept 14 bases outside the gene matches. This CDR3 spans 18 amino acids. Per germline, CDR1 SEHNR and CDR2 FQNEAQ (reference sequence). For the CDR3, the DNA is TGTGCCAGCAGCCACCTCGGGACTAATAGAGCTAGCACAGATACGCAGTATTTT. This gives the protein CASSHLGTNRASTDTQYF.

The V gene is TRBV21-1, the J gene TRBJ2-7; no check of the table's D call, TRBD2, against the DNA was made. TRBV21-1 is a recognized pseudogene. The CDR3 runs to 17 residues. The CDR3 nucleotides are TGTGCCAGCAGCAAAGCCTTACCCCGGGAACCCTTAGGCGAGCAGTACTTC. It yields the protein CASSKALPREPLGEQYF.

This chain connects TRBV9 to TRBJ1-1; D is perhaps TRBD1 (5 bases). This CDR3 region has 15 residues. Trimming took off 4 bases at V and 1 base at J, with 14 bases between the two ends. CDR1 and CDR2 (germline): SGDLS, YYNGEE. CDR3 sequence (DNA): TGTGCCAGCAGCCCCCTGACAGACCCGAACACTGAAGCTTTCTTT. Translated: CASSPLTDPNTEAFF.